The sequence of this T cell receptor beta chain was determined in a study of regulatory and conventional T cells in RAG deficiency (dated by TCRdb to between 2016 and 2019). Regarding the research as a whole: High-throughput TCR beta sequencing was used to compare the repertoire diversity and composition of Treg, conventional CD4+ and CD8+ T cells between RAG-deficient patients and healthy controls.

Before genomic DNA extraction, conventional CD4+ T cells were purified from blood as CD25-low CD127-high cells. Eight healthy control donors were used as the comparison group for repertoire analyses. The method behind the library was the immunoSEQ multiplex PCR assay. Rearranged TCR beta chain products were amplified from the genomic DNA of sorted T-cell subsets and were then sequenced. As for the authors' bioinformatics: Shannon entropy and Simpson indices were used to quantify the repertoire diversity of productive TCR beta rearrangements. To gauge clonal expansion, the frequencies of the 100 most abundant productive TCR beta clonotypes among total reads were added together. The TRB repertoires were scored with a self-reactivity index that is based on amino acid usage at CDR3beta positions 6 and 7. Two-way ANOVA was applied to the repertoire analyses, whereas Student t or Mann-Whitney tests were applied to the flow cytometric analyses. TCRdb took this table from immuneACCESS and kept in-frame rearrangements with V and J called. Such tables lack part of the clones; where checked against another copy, unresolved V genes explain under half of the gap, and the rest is unexplained. V and J calls and clone size are given by that table; D and trimming were obtained from the DNA. The sample table holds fewer than 40,000 clones, of which about 96% were seen once. Of the sample, about 0.32% falls within the top ten clones.

Notes on this clone: Which antigen it targets is not known. No base-level quality is on record; no much larger clone is a single base apart.

The CDR1 and CDR2 encoded by the germline V gene are SGHDT and YYEEEE. Compared with germline, V lacks 3 bases and J lacks 5 bases; bases without a gene match: 4. The CDR3 spans 14 residues, from the cysteine through the phenylalanine. Just CDR3 DNA is preserved here, 42 bases in frame from base 1. Overall study results and their limits: Sorted CD25-high CD127-low cells from Omenn syndrome patients may represent peripherally activated cells rather than bona fide Treg cells. Shorter CDR3 lengths were found in all patient T-cell subsets, and >85% Treg-Tconv repertoire overlap at nucleotide and amino acid level was observed in Omenn syndrome patients. Some T-cell subset analyses were not done for some subjects. Compared with control T-cell subpopulations, the RAG-deficient patients had markedly lower Shannon entropy and higher Simpson indices. Unique TCR beta sequences from Treg cells were roughly 100-fold fewer in Omenn syndrome and CID/AS patients than controls, versus around 9.6-fold for other subsets.

A further study also used this sample, focusing on regulatory T cells. The second publication reports: For the multiplex PCR, 52 forward TRBV primers and 13 reverse TRBJ primers were used, and amplification bias was corrected with both assay-based and computational methods. Repertoires from patients had restricted unique TRB V-J pairs and skewed V and J gene usage, with the strongest effect in regulatory T cells. The study compared T-cell receptor beta repertoires of sorted regulatory, conventional CD4+ and CD8+ T cells between CD3G-deficient patients and healthy controls. Peripheral blood mononuclear cells were isolated by Ficoll density separation. Within the immunoSEQ assay, multiplex PCR amplified rearranged TRB loci from genomic DNA. TRB amplicons were sequenced using an Illumina HiSeq platform. Custom algorithms error-filtered the raw sequences and aligned them to reference gene sequences, after which the immunoSEQ online tools were used for analysis. The frequencies of productive and nonproductive TRB rearrangements were evaluated among unique sequences as well as among total sequences. Groups were compared by t tests, Mann-Whitney tests or two-way ANOVA performed in Prism software.

Sequenced input: CD25- CD4+ T cells sorted from blood. Recombination linked TRBV5-6 to TRBJ2-5, with 10 central nucleotides matching TRBD1. The TCR comes from a human donor in good health. The DNA is as follows: TGTGCCAGCAGCTCGGGACAGGGGTGGGAGACCCAGTACTTC. The encoded protein is CASSSGQGWETQYF.